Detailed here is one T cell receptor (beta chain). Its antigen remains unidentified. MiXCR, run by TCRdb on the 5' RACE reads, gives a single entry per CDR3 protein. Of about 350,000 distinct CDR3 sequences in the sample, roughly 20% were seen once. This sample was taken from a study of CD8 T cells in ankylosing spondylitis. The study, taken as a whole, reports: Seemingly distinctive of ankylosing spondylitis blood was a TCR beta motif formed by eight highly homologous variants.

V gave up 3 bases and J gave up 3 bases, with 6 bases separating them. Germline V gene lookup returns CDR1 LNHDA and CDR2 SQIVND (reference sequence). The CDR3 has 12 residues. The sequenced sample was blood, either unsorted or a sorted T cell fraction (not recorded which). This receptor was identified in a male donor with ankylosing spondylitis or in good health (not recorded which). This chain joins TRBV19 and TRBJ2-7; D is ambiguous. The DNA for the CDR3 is TGTGCCAGTAGTATTGGCAGCTACGAGCAGTACTTC. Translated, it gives CASSIGSYEQYF.